These 16 T cell receptor beta chains came from one sample sequenced in a study of shared clonotypes between healthy human individuals. Clones were read by immunoSEQ multiplex PCR, and TCRdb kept only the in-frame ones, dropping some. Here the sample spans 190,000 or so clones, approximately 62% being singletons. The material sequenced was memory CD4+ T cells sorted from blood. Specified subset: CD45RA-negative fraction. The receptors were gathered from a man aged 25 to 40 in good health.

The gene calls are TRBV15 and TRBJ2-7, with TRBD2 as a possible D gene (6 bases). From germline, CDR1 is LNHNV and CDR2 YYDKDF (reference sequence). The CDR3 is 13 amino acids. Trimming cost V 8 bases and J 6 bases, with 17 bases left between them. The CDR3 here is CATGREFGGEQYF. DNA of the CDR3: TGTGCCACCGGGCGGGAATTTGGCGGCGAGCAGTACTTC.

This clone was seen a handful of times. The chain employs TRBV9 and TRBJ2-5, with D maybe TRBD2 (5 bases). In germline, CDR1 is SGDLS, CDR2 YYNGEE. The V end lost 0 bases, the J end lost 5 bases, and 11 bases lay between the germline ends. The CDR3 length is 14 residues. The CDR3 region has the DNA TGTGCCAGCAGCGTAGGGGGAGTGGTGGAGACCCAGTACTTC. It encodes CASSVGGVVETQYF.

The CDR3 coding sequence is TGTGCCAGCAGCTTAGGGGGGGGAGCCAGCGAGCAGTACTTC. Its protein is CASSLGGGASEQYF. This chain connects TRBV11-2 to TRBJ2-7, with 7 bases identical to TRBD2. Germline V lookup: CDR1 SGHAT, CDR2 FQNNGV. The CDR3 consists of 14 residues. J lost 6 bases, V lost 1 base, and 6 bases had no gene match.

J is TRBJ2-1 and V is TRBV5-1; TRBD1 aligns across 9 bases. Trimming at V came to 4 bases and at J to 6 bases, leaving 8 bases not matched to a gene. CDR1 SGHRS and CDR2 YFSETQ come from the germline V gene. The CDR3 is 15 residues long. This chain's CDR3 is CASSPGTGYFNEQFF. The CDR3 bases are TGCGCCAGCAGCCCCGGGACAGGGTATTTCAATGAGCAGTTCTTC.

The genes are TRBV11-2 and TRBJ2-7; 9 nucleotides agree with TRBD2. CDR3 length: 15 amino acids. The germline CDR1 and CDR2 sequences are SGHAT and FQNNGV. Losses at the gene ends were 2 bases for V and 2 bases for J; bases not matched to a gene: 4. CDR3 protein: CASSLIRGRAYEQYF. CDR3 coding DNA: TGTGCCAGCAGCTTAATTCGCGGGAGGGCCTACGAGCAGTACTTC.

This clone turned up a few times. The V gene is TRBV27, the J gene TRBJ2-7; 10 nucleotides align to TRBD1. Unmatched junction bases numbered 11, after V lost 6 bases and J lost 6 bases. The germline V gene has CDR1 MNHEY and CDR2 SMNVEV (reference sequence). The CDR3 has 15 residues. Here the CDR3 DNA reads TGTGCCAGCAGCCCCACCGGGACAGGGGTAAGCGAGCAGTACTTC. Amino acid sequence: CASSPTGTGVSEQYF.

In this sample, this clone turned up a few times. A read error is possible here, since a much larger clone lies one base away. The gene calls are TRBV14 and TRBJ2-5; D unclear. Germline V gene sequence: CDR1 SGHDN, CDR2 FVKESK. Trimming removed 1 base at V and 7 bases at J, with 4 bases between. The CDR3 has 11 amino acids. The CDR3 DNA sequence: TGTGCCAGCAGCCAAGCTGGGACCCAGTACTTC. It encodes CASSQAGTQYF.

This clone was found once. The rearrangement joins TRBV2 to TRBJ1-4, with D unresolved. CDR1 and CDR2 (germline): SNHLY, FYNNEI. This CDR3 has 15 amino acids. Trimming stripped 1 base from V and 8 bases from J, with 14 bases between. CDR3 region: CASSEDKKLYEKLFF. The CDR3, as DNA: TGTGCCAGCAGTGAAGATAAGAAGTTATACGAAAAACTGTTTTTT.

V is TRBV27 and J is TRBJ2-3; 10 bases are a match to TRBD2. This CDR3 is built from 15 residues. The junction had 4 bases not matched to a gene; V was cut back by 5 bases and J by 2 bases. Germline CDR1 is MNHEY and CDR2 is SMNVEV (reference sequence). DNA for the CDR3: TGTGCCAGCAGTATGGGACTAGCGACCACAGATACGCAGTATTTT. Translation gives CASSMGLATTDTQYF.

This clone was seen a handful of times. The chain carries TRBV7-8 and TRBJ2-2; D perhaps matches TRBD2 (6 bases). Germline V gives CDR1 SGHVS, CDR2 FQNEAQ. V dropped 4 bases and J dropped 0 bases, with 21 bases sitting between them. The CDR3 contains 19 residues. In DNA form, the CDR3 reads TGTGCCAGCAGCTCCTACAGACTAGTTCTTCAATCGAACACCGGGGAGCTGTTTTTT. Its protein is CASSSYRLVLQSNTGELFF.

V usage is TRBV11-3 and J usage is TRBJ2-2; the D gene is possibly TRBD2 (6 bases). V gave up 0 bases and J gave up 5 bases, with 7 bases separating them. The CDR3 sequence is 14 residues long. Germline V lookup: CDR1 SGHNT, CDR2 YENEEA. CDR3 DNA sequence: TGTGCCAGCAGCTTAGATCGGGGGACCGGGGAGCTGTTTTTT. It yields the protein CASSLDRGTGELFF.

V usage is TRBV4-3 and J usage is TRBJ2-7; TRBD2 matches at 7 bases. The V gene's germline CDR1 is LGHNA and CDR2 YSLEER. Trimming cost V 0 bases and J 8 bases; bases outside gene matches: 13. CDR3 length: 16 amino acids. The CDR3 sequence is CASSQDLWEGVGQQYF. The CDR3 DNA is TGCGCCAGCAGCCAAGACCTTTGGGAGGGAGTGGGTCAGCAGTACTTC.

This sequence joins TRBV7-3 and TRBJ2-1, with 9 positions matching TRBD2. Germline loops: CDR1 SGHTA, CDR2 FQGTGA. J was trimmed by 5 bases and V by 6 bases; bases with no gene match: 14. The CDR3 totals 17 residues. The CDR3 protein is CASSSSLIAGVNNEQFF. DNA of the CDR3: TGTGCCAGCAGTTCCTCCCTAATAGCGGGAGTCAACAATGAGCAGTTCTTC.

Only a few counts were recorded for this clone. V and J are TRBV9 and TRBJ2-2, with 9 positions matching TRBD1. Per germline, CDR1 SGDLS and CDR2 YYNGEE. The V gene end was trimmed by 3 bases and the J gene end by 4 bases; junction bases not matched to a gene: 4. The CDR3 is 15 amino acids. The CDR3 coding sequence is TGTGCCAGCAGCGCCGGGACAGGGACCACCGGGGAGCTGTTTTTT. This sequence encodes CASSAGTGTTGELFF.

The rearrangement links TRBV4-3 to TRBJ1-2, with unresolved D. Trimming left V 0 bases short and J 7 bases short, with 12 bases between. Germline assignment: CDR1 LGHNA and CDR2 YSLEER. The CDR3 runs 14 residues. CDR3 amino acids: CASSQDRQSGGYTF. In DNA, the CDR3 is TGCGCCAGCAGCCAAGATAGGCAGTCCGGTGGCTACACCTTC.

The chain links TRBV18 to TRBJ1-1, with TRBD1 identical over 8 bases. J was trimmed by 1 base and V by 2 bases; bases with no gene match: 6. Germline lookup yields CDR1 KGHSH and CDR2 LQKENI. The CDR3 consists of 16 residues. As DNA, the CDR3 is TGTGCCAGCTCACCAGGTCTGGGACAGGCGAACACTGAAGCTTTCTTT. Translation gives CASSPGLGQANTEAFF. The variable domain in full, completed from reference TRBV18 and TRBJ1-1, reads NAGVMQNPRHLVRRRGQEARLRCSPMKGHSHVYWYRQLPEEGLKFMVYLQKENIIDESGMPKERFSAEFPKEGPSILRIQQVVRGDSAAYFCASSPGLGQANTEAFFGQGTRLTVV.